Listed here is a single T cell receptor beta chain. Its target is not known. Germline is not matched at one junction end, which may reflect a read error. A second PCR, run for roughly 7 to 11 cycles, used a sample-barcoded 5' primer plus a J-beta primer mix. One entry per CDR3 protein results from TCRdb running MiXCR on the 5' RACE reads. The sample yields 1.5 million or so distinct CDR3 sequences, approximately 40% seen once. This record comes from a study of blood T cells in healthy people across ages. Overall study results and limits: For the donors, CMV status was unknown and possibly confounded expanded clonotype changes. Researchers judged that diversity estimates from one million T cells fell short of true values.

No fewer than 6 micrograms of total RNA were isolated from every sample. The CDR3 has 13 amino acids. The germline CDR1 and CDR2 sequences are DFQATT and SNEGSKA (reference sequence). This TCR came from a woman aged 18-29 years in good health. The sequencing sample was made of blood. The chain couples TRBV20-1 to TRBJ2-5, with D perhaps TRBD1 (5 bases). CDR3 protein: CSARDAGKETQYF. Written as DNA, the CDR3 is TGCAGTGCTCGAGACGCAGGGAAAGAGACCCAGTACTTC.